These 15 T cell receptor beta chains were all obtained from the same sample, sequenced in a study of human T cells and chemical hapten exposure. TCRdb used MiXCR to reprocess the RACE reads, holding one entry per CDR3 protein. The data contain about 76,000 distinct CDR3 sequences, roughly 13% of them singletons. The time point is: patch test 3, about 24 weeks after DPC sensitization. Treatment given: therapeutic diphenylcyclopropenone sensitization with weekly scalp DPC. Sequencing used whole blood, obtained in connection with sensitization to the hapten diphenylcyclopropenone (DPC). These receptors all stem from a woman aged 50 to 65 with alopecia areata. Some clones in this sample may be carry-over from other donors' samples.

In this sample, this clonotype turned up a few times. CDR3 coding DNA: TGTGCCAGCAGCCGTCGCCAGCGGGGCACAGATACGCAGTATTTT. Its translation is CASSRRQRGTDTQYF. The rearrangement links TRBV3-1 to TRBJ2-3; TRBD2 might be the D (6 bases). Deletions cut 4 bases from V and 1 base from J, with 12 bases between. From germline, CDR1 is LGHDT and CDR2 YNNKEL (reference sequence). CDR3 length: 15 residues.

The chain joins TRBV30 to TRBJ1-1, with D unresolved. This CDR3 has 14 amino acids. Germline V gene sequence: CDR1 GTSNPN, CDR2 SVGIG (reference sequence). Trimming removed 1 base at V and 4 bases at J, with 13 bases between. In DNA, the CDR3 is TGTGCCTGGAGTGAGATCGGGGTTAGCACTGAAGCTTTCTTT. This sequence encodes CAWSEIGVSTEAFF.

There are many counts of this clonotype. The V call is TRBV29-1, the J call TRBJ2-1, with 7 bases aligning to TRBD1. This CDR3 region has 13 residues. V shed 7 bases and J 11 bases; nucleotides not matched to a gene: 14. Germline V CDR1 and CDR2: SQVTM, ANQGSEA. The CDR3 reads CSARGQLSVKQFF. For the CDR3, the DNA is TGCAGCGCCCGGGGACAGCTATCCGTGAAGCAGTTCTTC.

The CDR3, as DNA: TGTGCCAGCAGCCAAGAACCTAGCCGGGATGAGCAGTTCTTC. As protein: CASSQEPSRDEQFF. The chain is built from TRBV4-2 and TRBJ2-1; D perhaps matches TRBD2 (5 bases). CDR3 length equals 14 residues. Germline CDR1 is LGHNA and CDR2 is YNFKEQ. V was trimmed by 0 bases and J by 8 bases, leaving 11 bases between them.

Comment on this clonotype: Relative to the germline gene, one junction end is altered; a read error may explain this. V and J are TRBV20-1 and TRBJ1-4; TRBD1 matches at 9 bases. The germline CDR1 and CDR2 sequences are DFQATT and SNEGSKA (reference sequence). CDR3 length: 17 amino acids. Here the CDR3 reads CSARGLGQGVTNEKLFF. CDR3 sequence (DNA): TGCAGTGCCAGAGGGTTGGGACAGGGAGTAACTAATGAAAAACTGTTTTTT.

This clonotype was seen only a few times. V and J are TRBV6-4 and TRBJ2-1; D gene uncertain. Trimming left V 5 bases short and J 0 bases short, with 20 bases between. Germline values: CDR1 MRHNA, CDR2 SNTAGT. The CDR3 consists of 18 residues. This CDR3 is CASSLMPARTLSYNEQFF. CDR3 in DNA: TGTGCCAGCAGTCTGATGCCCGCGCGGACCCTCTCCTACAATGAGCAGTTCTTC.

This clonotype was recorded at least ten times. V usage is TRBV29-1 and J usage is TRBJ1-1; D perhaps matches TRBD1 (5 bases). This CDR3 contains 12 residues. Germline V CDR1 and CDR2: SQVTM, ANQGSEA. V gave up 6 bases and J gave up 7 bases, with 15 bases separating them. The CDR3, as DNA: TGCAGCGTCCGACAGACCTACTTTGAAGCTTTCTTT. Translating gives CSVRQTYFEAFF. The variable domain in full, with the rest retrieved from reference TRBV29-1 and TRBJ1-1, is SAVISQKPSRDICQRGTSLTIQCQVDSQVTMMFWYRQQPGQSLTLIATANQGSEATYESGFVIDKFPISRPNLTFSTLTVSNMSPEDSSIYLCSVRQTYFEAFFGQGTRLTVV.

At least ten counts were recorded for this clonotype. The chain recombines TRBV5-1 with TRBJ2-5, with 9 positions matching TRBD2. V gave up 4 bases and J gave up 2 bases; unmatched junction bases: 6. Germline CDR1 is SGHRS and CDR2 is YFSETQ. The CDR3 extends over 15 amino acids. CDR3 region: CASSIGLARQETQYF. CDR3 in DNA: TGCGCCAGCAGCATCGGACTAGCGAGACAAGAGACCCAGTACTTC.

This clonotype showed up just a few times. The rearrangement links TRBV10-3 to TRBJ2-7; the D gene is possibly TRBD1 (6 bases). CDR3 length equals 15 residues. The V end lost 3 bases, the J end lost 1 base, and 13 bases lay between the germline ends. Per germline, CDR1 ENHRY and CDR2 SYGVKD. CDR3 protein: CAISEDWGRSYEQYF. CDR3 in DNA: TGTGCCATCAGTGAAGACTGGGGGCGATCCTACGAGCAGTACTTC.

The V and J genes are TRBV10-1 and TRBJ2-7; possibly TRBD1 or TRBD2 for D (5 bases each). Germline CDR1 reads WNHNN; CDR2 reads SYGVQD (reference sequence). V lost 3 bases and J 2 bases, leaving 14 bases between the germline ends. The CDR3 has 15 residues. The CDR3 protein is CASSESGARAYEQYF. The DNA of the CDR3 is TGCGCCAGCAGTGAATCCGGGGCTAGAGCCTACGAGCAGTACTTC.

This chain uses TRBV6-5 with TRBJ2-7; the D gene is possibly TRBD1 (6 bases). Germline V CDR1 and CDR2: MNHEY, SVGAGI. V gave up 5 bases and J gave up 2 bases, with 7 bases separating them. The CDR3 covers 12 residues. In nucleotides, the CDR3 is TGTGCCAGCAGTAGGACAGCCTACGAGCAGTACTTC. It specifies CASSRTAYEQYF.

V and J are TRBV20-1 and TRBJ2-3, with no clear D. V was clipped by 0 bases and J by 10 bases, with 11 bases between them. The CDR3 has 12 residues. Germline values: CDR1 DFQATT, CDR2 SNEGSKA (reference sequence). The chain's CDR3 is CSARDPPSPQYF. The CDR3 bases are TGCAGTGCTAGAGACCCCCCTTCCCCGCAGTATTTT.

This clonotype was found many times. The chain recombines TRBV29-1 with TRBJ1-2; D uncertain. Trimming removed 6 bases at V and 4 bases at J, with 18 bases between. CDR1 and CDR2 (germline): SQVTM, ANQGSEA. This CDR3 region has 14 residues. For the CDR3, the DNA is TGCAGCGTAATCGCAGGCCCCTTCCGCTATGGCTACACCTTC. Protein product: CSVIAGPFRYGYTF. The full variable domain, with the rest looked up from reference TRBV29-1 and TRBJ1-2, is SAVISQKPSRDICQRGTSLTIQCQVDSQVTMMFWYRQQPGQSLTLIATANQGSEATYESGFVIDKFPISRPNLTFSTLTVSNMSPEDSSIYLCSVIAGPFRYGYTFGSGTRLTVV.

The CDR3 nucleotides read TGTGCCAGCAGCTCCTCCGGGACTAGCGCTTACGAGCAGTACTTC. This sequence encodes CASSSSGTSAYEQYF. The rearrangement uses TRBV6-5 and TRBJ2-7; 10 nucleotides agree with TRBD2. The CDR3 totals 15 residues. The V gene end was trimmed by 6 bases and the J gene end by 4 bases; junction bases not matched to a gene: 9. The germline V gene has CDR1 MNHEY and CDR2 SVGAGI.

This clonotype was seen a few times. The V gene is TRBV5-6, the J gene TRBJ2-1; the D gene could be TRBD1 or TRBD2 (5 bases each). Germline CDR1 and CDR2: SGHDT and YYEEEE. CDR3 length: 13 amino acids. Between the trimmed V and J ends, which lost 4 bases and 10 bases, there was a span of 15 bases. CDR3 sequence reads: CASSHNWGREQFF. The CDR3 nucleotides are TGTGCCAGCAGCCATAACTGGGGACGCGAGCAGTTCTTC.